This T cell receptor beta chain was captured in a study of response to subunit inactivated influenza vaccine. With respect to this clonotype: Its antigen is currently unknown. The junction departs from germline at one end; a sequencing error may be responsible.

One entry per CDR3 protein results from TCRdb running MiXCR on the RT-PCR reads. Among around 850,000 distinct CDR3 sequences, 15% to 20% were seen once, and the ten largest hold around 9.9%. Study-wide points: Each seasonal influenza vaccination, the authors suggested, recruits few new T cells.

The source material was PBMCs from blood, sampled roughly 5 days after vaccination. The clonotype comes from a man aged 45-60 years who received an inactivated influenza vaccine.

CDR3 sequence (DNA): TGTGCCAGCAGTTTCCCCCGACAGGGGAACCCTGAAGCTTTCTTT. This translates into CASSFPRQGNPEAFF. The genes are TRBV12-3 or TRBV12-4 and TRBJ1-1; 8 bases line up with TRBD1. CDR3 length: 15 residues.